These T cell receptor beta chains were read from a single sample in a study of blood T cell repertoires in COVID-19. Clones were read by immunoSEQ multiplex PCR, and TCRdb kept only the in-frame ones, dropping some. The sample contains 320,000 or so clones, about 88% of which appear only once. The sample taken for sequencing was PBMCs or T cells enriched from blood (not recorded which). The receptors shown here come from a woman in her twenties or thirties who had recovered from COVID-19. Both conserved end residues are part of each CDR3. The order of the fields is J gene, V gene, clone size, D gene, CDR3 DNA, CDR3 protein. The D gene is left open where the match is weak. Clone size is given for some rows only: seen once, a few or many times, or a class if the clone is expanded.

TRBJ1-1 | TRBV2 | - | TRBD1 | TGTGCCAGCAGTGAGGTGGGACAGGGCGCTGAAGCTTTCTTT | CASSEVGQGAEAFF
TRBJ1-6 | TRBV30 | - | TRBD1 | TGTGCCTGGAGTGTCTTAAGCGGACAGGGCCACTCCTATAATTCACCCCTCCACTTT | CAWSVLSGQGHSYNSPLHF
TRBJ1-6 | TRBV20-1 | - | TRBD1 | TGCAGTGCTAGTGGTACAGGGGGAAATTCACCCCTCCACTTT | CSASGTGGNSPLHF
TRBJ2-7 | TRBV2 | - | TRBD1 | TGTGCCAGCAGTGGTCATTCCGGGACAGGGGGATCCTACGAGCAGTACTTC | CASSGHSGTGGSYEQYF
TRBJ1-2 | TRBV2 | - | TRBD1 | TGTGCCAGCAGGGGGACAGTCTATGGCTACACCTTC | CASRGTVYGYTF
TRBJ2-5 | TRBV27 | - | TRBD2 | TGTGCCAGCAGCCGGACTAGCGGGGGGGCGCGGGAGACCCAGTACTTC | CASSRTSGGARETQYF
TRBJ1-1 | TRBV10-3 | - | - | TGTGCCATCAGTTGGGGGGGGCAAAACACTGAAGCTTTCTTT | CAISWGGQNTEAFF
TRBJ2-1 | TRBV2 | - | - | TGTGCCAGCAGTGAATTCCCGAGTAACAATGAGCAGTTCTTC | CASSEFPSNNEQFF
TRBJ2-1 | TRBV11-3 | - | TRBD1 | TGTGCCAGCAGCTTAGGGACAGGGGACTACAATGAGCAGTTCTTC | CASSLGTGDYNEQFF
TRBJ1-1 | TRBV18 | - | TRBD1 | TGTGCCAGCTCACGGGACAGGTGGAACACTGAAGCTTTCTTT | CASSRDRWNTEAFF
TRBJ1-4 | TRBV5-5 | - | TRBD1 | TGTGCCAGCAGCTTGGCCTACGCAGGGGGGCGGGAAAAACTGTTTTTT | CASSLAYAGGREKLFF
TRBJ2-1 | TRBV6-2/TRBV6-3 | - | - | TGTGCCAGCAGCCCCTGGAGGCCCTCCTACAATGAGCAGTTCTTC | CASSPWRPSYNEQFF
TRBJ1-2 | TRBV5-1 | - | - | TGCGCCAGCAGACCCGACGGGGGAGCTAACTATGGCTACACCTTC | CASRPDGGANYGYTF
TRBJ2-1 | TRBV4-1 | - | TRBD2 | TGCGCCAGCAGCCAAGGCCTAGCGGGGGTCCGGGGTGAGCAGTTCTTC | CASSQGLAGVRGEQFF
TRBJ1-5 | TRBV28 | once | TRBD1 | TGTGCCAGCAGTTTATCCGGACAGGGGGATCAGCCCCAGCATTTT | CASSLSGQGDQPQHF
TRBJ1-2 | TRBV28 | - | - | TGTGCCAGCAGTTCGGGAGCTAACTATGGCTACACCTTC | CASSSGANYGYTF
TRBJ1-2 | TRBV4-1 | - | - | TGCGCCAGCAGCCAAGAGGGGTCAGGGGAGGGTGTCCACACCTTC | CASSQEGSGEGVHTF
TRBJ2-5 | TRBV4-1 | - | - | TGCGCCAGCAGCCAAGGACGGCTAGGAGAGACCCAGTACTTC | CASSQGRLGETQYF
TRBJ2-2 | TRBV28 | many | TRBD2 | TGTGCCGGGGCGACCGGGACTAGGCCCACCGGGGAGCTGTTTTTT | CAGATGTRPTGELFF
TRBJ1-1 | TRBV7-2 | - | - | TGTGCCAGCAGCTTGGGAGTGGGGAACACTGAAGCTTTCTTT | CASSLGVGNTEAFF
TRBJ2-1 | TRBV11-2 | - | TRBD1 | TGTGCCAGCAGCTTGGGGGACAGGGATAAATTCTTC | CASSLGDRDKFF
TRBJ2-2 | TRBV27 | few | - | TGTGCCAGCAGTTTAAAGACTCCCGACTTTGCCGGGGAGCTGTTTTTT | CASSLKTPDFAGELFF
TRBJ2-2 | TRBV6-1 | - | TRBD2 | TGTGCCAGCAGTAAAGGACTAGCGGACCCCACCGGGGAGCTGTTTTTT | CASSKGLADPTGELFF
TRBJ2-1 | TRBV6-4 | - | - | TGTGCCAGCAGTCCCACTCCGGGTGGCTTGCGTGAGCAGTTCTTC | CASSPTPGGLREQFF
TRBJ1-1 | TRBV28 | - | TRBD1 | TGTGCCAGCAGGGCCGGGACAGGGTTCACTGAAGCTTTCTTT | CASRAGTGFTEAFF
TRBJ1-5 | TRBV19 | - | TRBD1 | TGTGCCACCCGACAGGGCGGACAGCCCCAGCATTTT | CATRQGGQPQHF
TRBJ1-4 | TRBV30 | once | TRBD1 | TGTGCCTTGGGACAGAGGGGGGAAAAACTGTTTTTT | CALGQRGEKLFF
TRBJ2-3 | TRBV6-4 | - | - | TGTGCCAGCAGTGTAAGCGGTAGCACAGATACGCAGTATTTT | CASSVSGSTDTQYF
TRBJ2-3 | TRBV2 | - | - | TGTGCCAGCAGCTGGACGGAGGCGGTAGATACGCAGTATTTT | CASSWTEAVDTQYF
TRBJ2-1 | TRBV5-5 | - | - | TGTGCCAGCAGCTTGGTAACGGGGGGCGTGATTGAGCAGTTCTTC | CASSLVTGGVIEQFF
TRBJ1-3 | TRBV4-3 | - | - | TGCGCCAGCAGCCAAGTTACAGGGTCTGGAAACACCATATATTTT | CASSQVTGSGNTIYF
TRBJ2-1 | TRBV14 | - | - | TGTGCCAGCGGCAACAATGAGCAGTTCTTC | CASGNNEQFF
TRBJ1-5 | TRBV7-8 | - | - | TGTGCCAGCACCCGGGGCTCCAATCAGCCCCAGCATTTT | CASTRGSNQPQHF
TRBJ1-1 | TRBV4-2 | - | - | TGTGCCAGCAGCCAAGATCTCGGGGGGTACGAAGGTTTCTTT | CASSQDLGGYEGFF
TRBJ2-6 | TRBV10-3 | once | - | TGTGCCATTACCCCGGGACTGTCCTCTGGGGCCAACGTCCTGACTTTC | CAITPGLSSGANVLTF
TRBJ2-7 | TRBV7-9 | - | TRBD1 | TGTGCCAGCAGCTTGGGACAGGGAACCTACGAGCAGTACTTC | CASSLGQGTYEQYF
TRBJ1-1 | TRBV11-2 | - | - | TGTGCCAGCGGGCAGGGGACGCTGAACACTGAAGCTTTCTTT | CASGQGTLNTEAFF
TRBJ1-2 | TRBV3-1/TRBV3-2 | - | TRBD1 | TGTGCCAGCAGCCAATCCACAGGGGGTCGGGGCTACACCTTC | CASSQSTGGRGYTF
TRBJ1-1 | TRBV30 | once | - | TGTGCCTGGAGTAATCAGGGAAACACTGAAGCTTTCTTT | CAWSNQGNTEAFF
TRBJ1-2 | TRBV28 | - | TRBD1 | TGTGCCAGCAGGAGACAGGGGGCGTTCTATGGCTACACCTTC | CASRRQGAFYGYTF
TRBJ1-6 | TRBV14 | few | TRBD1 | TGTGCCAGCAGCCAAGCGGGACAGGGGTTCCCCTCACCCCTCCACTTT | CASSQAGQGFPSPLHF
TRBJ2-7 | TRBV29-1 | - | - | TGCAGCGTTGGGGGCGGCGGCTCCTACGAGCAGTACTTC | CSVGGGGSYEQYF
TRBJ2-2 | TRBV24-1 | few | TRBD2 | TGTGCCACCAGTGATTCCCTCTGGAGGGGAGGGACCGGGGAGCTGTTTTTT | CATSDSLWRGGTGELFF
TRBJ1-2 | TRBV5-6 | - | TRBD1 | TGTGCCAGCAGCTTCGGGACAGGCCCAGGGGGCTACACCTTC | CASSFGTGPGGYTF
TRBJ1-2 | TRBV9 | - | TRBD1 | TGTGCCAGCAGCGTAGCGGGACAGAACTATGGCTACACCTTC | CASSVAGQNYGYTF